A single sample gave rise to the 28 T cell receptor beta chains below, sequenced in a study of human T cells and chemical hapten exposure (dated by TCRdb to the early 2020s). The time point label here, explained by the study, means: pre-sensitization, week 0. Reading the label with the study, this specimen's treatment or condition is: therapeutic diphenylcyclopropenone sensitization with weekly scalp DPC. The library was built by means of RACE. TCRdb records NextSeq 500 as the sequencer. The public reads were reprocessed in TCRdb via fastp at Q25 and MiXCR, keeping in-frame beta chains. Entries are consolidated by CDR3 protein sequence, retaining the most common genes and DNA. In all, the sample holds approximately 100,000 distinct CDR3 sequences, and roughly 12% of those were seen once. The ten largest make up 1.6% of the sample. Sequencing was performed on whole blood, taken in connection with sensitization to the hapten diphenylcyclopropenone (DPC). The source is a woman aged 45 to 65 with alopecia areata. Some clones in this sample may be carry-over from other donors' samples.

This clonotype has only a few counts. V is TRBV20-1 and J is TRBJ2-2; TRBD2 is a possible D gene (5 bases). This CDR3 contains 18 residues. CDR1 and CDR2 (germline): DFQATT, SNEGSKA (reference sequence). Trimming took off 0 bases at V and 4 bases at J, with 21 bases between the two ends. Written as DNA, the CDR3 is TGCAGTGCTAGAGATTCCAATTTGCGATCCCGGGGCACCGGGGAGCTGTTTTTT. It yields the protein CSARDSNLRSRGTGELFF.

This clonotype was found many times. The CDR3 bases are TGTGCCAGCAGTCGACTAGGGGGGAGGACTGAAGCTTTCTTT. It codes for CASSRLGGRTEAFF. The genes are TRBV2 and TRBJ1-1; the D gene is possibly TRBD1 (6 bases). V lost 5 bases and J 5 bases, leaving 15 bases between the germline ends. The CDR3 length is 14 residues. Germline assignment: CDR1 SNHLY and CDR2 FYNNEI.

Ten or more counts support this clonotype. The chain recombines TRBV7-9 with TRBJ1-4; TRBD1 matches 9 bases. The CDR3 extends over 17 amino acids. With V trimmed by 6 bases and J by 4 bases, 12 bases remained unmatched. Germline CDR1 is SEHNR and CDR2 is FQNEAQ (reference sequence). The CDR3 is CASRSGTGSSYNEKLFF. The CDR3 region has the DNA TGTGCCAGCAGATCCGGGACAGGGTCGTCTTATAATGAAAAACTGTTTTTT.

CDR3 loop: CASSLAGRMNTEAFF. The DNA for the CDR3 is TGTGCCAGCAGCTTAGCTGGCAGGATGAACACTGAAGCTTTCTTT. The rearrangement uses TRBV7-9 and TRBJ1-1; D is uncertain. This CDR3 is 15 amino acids long. The V end lost 0 bases, the J end lost 0 bases, and 8 bases lay between the germline ends. Germline V lookup: CDR1 SEHNR, CDR2 FQNEAQ (reference sequence).

At least ten counts were recorded for this clonotype. V usage is TRBV5-1 and J usage is TRBJ2-1; the match to TRBD2 covers 9 bases. The J segment lost 0 bases and the V segment lost 4 bases, leaving 5 bases of the junction unmatched. From germline, CDR1 is SGHRS and CDR2 YFSETQ. CDR3 size: 16 residues. CDR3 residues: CASSSTSGSSYNEQFF. In DNA, the CDR3 is TGCGCCAGCAGCAGTACTAGCGGGTCCTCCTACAATGAGCAGTTCTTC.

The chain links TRBV28 to TRBJ2-7, with D tentatively TRBD2 (5 bases). CDR1 MDHEN and CDR2 SYDVKM come from the germline V gene. Trimming shortened V by 6 bases and J by 1 base, and 16 bases separated the two germline ends. The CDR3 extends over 15 amino acids. CDR3 coding DNA: TGTGCCAGCAGCGGCGGTGATGGCGGGTCCTACGAGCAGTACTTC. Its protein product is CASSGGDGGSYEQYF. Full variable domain (missing parts from reference TRBV28 and TRBJ2-7): DVKVTQSSRYLVKRTGEKVFLECVQDMDHENMFWYRQDPGLGLRLIYFSYDVKMKEKGDIPEGYSVSREKKERFSLILESASTNQTSMYLCASSGGDGGSYEQYFGPGTRLTVT.

This clonotype was detected only a few times. This chain links TRBV18 with TRBJ2-3; TRBD2 matches 13 bases. This CDR3 has 15 residues. V shed 6 bases and J 3 bases; nucleotides not matched to a gene: 3. Germline V gene sequence: CDR1 KGHSH, CDR2 LQKENI. This chain's CDR3 is CASSRTSGRTDTQYF. DNA for the CDR3: TGTGCCAGCTCGCGGACTAGCGGGAGAACAGATACGCAGTATTTT.

The chain couples TRBV24-1 to TRBJ1-1; a weak D match, TRBD1 (5 bases). V was shortened by 2 bases and J by 1 base, with 13 bases between the two germline ends. The CDR3 length is 16 residues. Germline V gene sequence: CDR1 KGHDR, CDR2 SFDVKD. The CDR3 reads CATSDSDGTGNTEAFF. As DNA, the CDR3 is TGTGCCACCAGTGATTCGGACGGGACGGGGAACACTGAAGCTTTCTTT.

The rearrangement links TRBV6-5 to TRBJ2-3; 12 bases agree with TRBD2. The junction had 10 bases not matched to a gene; V was cut back by 7 bases and J by 8 bases. The CDR3 is made up of 15 amino acids. Germline V lookup: CDR1 MNHEY, CDR2 SVGAGI. CDR3 protein: CASKRLAGASGTQYF. The CDR3 coding sequence is TGTGCCAGCAAGAGACTAGCGGGGGCCTCTGGTACGCAGTATTTT.

This clonotype was recorded many times. This chain links TRBV19 with TRBJ1-5; D not certain. Germline V lookup: CDR1 LNHDA, CDR2 SQIVND (reference sequence). The length of the CDR3 is 14 residues. With 7 bases removed from V and 4 bases from J, the gap between germline ends came to 14 bases. The CDR3 here is CASTELRENQPQHF. The CDR3 nucleotides read TGTGCCAGTACCGAACTTAGAGAAAATCAGCCCCAGCATTTT.

This clonotype has more than one count but fewer than ten. The chain couples TRBV28 to TRBJ1-1; D gene uncertain. V lost 6 bases to trimming and J lost 12 bases, with 14 bases between them. Germline CDR1 and CDR2: MDHEN and SYDVKM. The CDR3 extends over 11 amino acids. The chain's CDR3 is CASRASRATFF. The DNA of the CDR3 is TGTGCCAGCAGGGCTTCGAGAGCTACTTTCTTT.

This clonotype was seen many times. J is TRBJ2-3 and V is TRBV7-9; TRBD2 matches 8 bases. V lost 5 bases and J lost 4; bases outside the gene matches: 8. Germline V gene data show CDR1 as SEHNR and CDR2 as FQNEAQ (reference sequence). The CDR3 length is 15 residues. The DNA for the CDR3 is TGTGCCAGCAGCGCCGGGACTAGTCAGGCAGATACGCAGTATTTT. It yields the protein CASSAGTSQADTQYF. Filled out from reference TRBV7-9 and TRBJ2-3, the complete variable domain reads DTGVSQNPRHKITKRGQNVTFRCDPISEHNRLYWYRQTLGQGPEFLTYFQNEAQLEKSRLLSDRFSAERPKGSFSTLEIQRTEQGDSAMYLCASSAGTSQADTQYFGPGTRLTVL.

This clonotype has more than one count but fewer than ten. The genes are TRBV10-2 and TRBJ2-3, with D possibly matching TRBD2 (6 bases). The CDR3 runs 12 residues. V gave up 8 bases and J gave up 6 bases, with 12 bases separating them. Germline V gives CDR1 WSHSY, CDR2 SAAADI. The CDR3 loop reads CASGASVDTQYF. CDR3 nucleotide sequence: TGCGCCAGCGGTGCTAGCGTGGATACGCAGTATTTT.

The table lists this clonotype with many counts. The CDR3 region is CASSSRDSSGNTIYF. The DNA for the CDR3 is TGTGCCAGCAGCTCCCGGGACAGCTCTGGAAACACCATATATTTT. This chain connects TRBV5-5 to TRBJ1-3; 7 nucleotides line up with TRBD1. V was pared by 3 bases and J by 0 bases, with 3 bases of the junction left unmatched. This CDR3 region has 15 residues. The germline V gene encodes CDR1 SGHKS and CDR2 YYEKEE (reference sequence).

This clonotype was observed a few times. This chain links TRBV7-2 with TRBJ1-5, with D uncertain. Germline lookup yields CDR1 SGHTA and CDR2 FQGNSA. The CDR3 consists of 14 residues. Trimming removed 4 bases from V and 6 bases from J, with 13 bases in between. The CDR3 reads CASSSFGMGQPQHF. In DNA form, the CDR3 reads TGTGCCAGCAGCTCCTTCGGGATGGGTCAGCCCCAGCATTTT.

The chain couples TRBV7-2 to TRBJ1-3; D not certain. Looked up from germline, CDR1 is SGHTA and CDR2 is FQGNSA. This CDR3 is built from 16 residues. Trimming cost V 4 bases and J 0 bases, with 13 bases left between them. The CDR3 nucleotides are TGTGCCAGCAGCTCCCAGCATGGTTTCTCTGGAAACACCATATATTTT. It specifies CASSSQHGFSGNTIYF.

This clonotype was picked up a small number of times. V is TRBV7-8 and J is TRBJ2-5; possible D gene TRBD2, 5 bases. With 5 bases removed from V and 4 bases from J, the gap between germline ends came to 17 bases. This CDR3 has 15 amino acids. From germline, CDR1 is SGHVS and CDR2 FQNEAQ. CDR3 bases: TGTGCCAGCAGCCCGGAAAACGGACGGGGAGAGACCCAGTACTTC. Its protein product is CASSPENGRGETQYF.

This clonotype was counted many times. The chain uses TRBV5-5 and TRBJ2-3; D gene unclear. This CDR3 has 15 amino acids. V dropped 3 bases and J dropped 3 bases, with 14 bases sitting between them. Germline V lookup: CDR1 SGHKS, CDR2 YYEKEE (reference sequence). The CDR3 loop reads CASSYTDFTTDTQYF. The CDR3, as DNA: TGTGCCAGCAGCTACACGGATTTTACGACAGATACGCAGTATTTT.

This clonotype occurred many times. The chain uses TRBV29-1 and TRBJ1-6, with D maybe TRBD1 (6 bases). CDR3 length equals 12 residues. Deletions cut 3 bases from V and 14 bases from J, with 14 bases between. CDR1 is SQVTM, CDR2 ANQGSEA, per germline. The CDR3 DNA is TGCAGCGTTGATTCAGGGGATGGGGCCCTCCACTTT. Translated: CSVDSGDGALHF. Drawing the rest from reference TRBV29-1 and TRBJ1-6, the complete variable domain is SAVISQKPSRDICQRGTSLTIQCQVDSQVTMMFWYRQQPGQSLTLIATANQGSEATYESGFVIDKFPISRPNLTFSTLTVSNMSPEDSSIYLCSVDSGDGALHFGNGTRLTVT.

The chain employs TRBV7-8 and TRBJ2-1; the D gene is possibly TRBD1 (6 bases). CDR3 length equals 16 residues. The V end was cut by 1 base, the J end by 8 bases, with 18 bases between. In germline, CDR1 is SGHVS, CDR2 FQNEAQ. CDR3 loop: CASSLERTAPSHEQFF. DNA for the CDR3: TGTGCCAGCAGCTTAGAAAGGACAGCTCCTAGTCATGAGCAGTTCTTC. Together with reference TRBV7-8 and TRBJ2-1, the CDR3 gives the full variable domain: GAGVSQSPRYKVAKRGQDVALRCDPISGHVSLFWYQQALGQGPEFLTYFQNEAQLDKSGLPSDRFFAERPEGSVSTLKIQRTQQEDSAVYLCASSLERTAPSHEQFFGPGTRLTVL.

This clonotype was seen more than once but under ten times. The chain couples TRBV5-1 to TRBJ2-5; the match to TRBD2 covers 9 bases. The V segment lost 4 bases and the J segment 4 bases; nucleotides outside the gene matches: 5. This CDR3 contains 14 residues. Germline CDR1 is SGHRS and CDR2 is YFSETQ. This CDR3 is CASSPAGGTETQYF. The DNA of the CDR3 is TGCGCCAGCAGCCCCGCGGGAGGGACAGAGACCCAGTACTTC.

This clonotype was picked up a small number of times. This chain joins TRBV6-2 or TRBV6-3 and TRBJ2-7; 12 bases match TRBD2. Germline trimming cut 6 bases from V and 3 bases from J; bases unmatched to any gene: 6. This CDR3 spans 15 amino acids. From germline, CDR1 is MNHEY and CDR2 SVGEGT. CDR3 DNA: TGTGCCAGCAGCCCCGGGACTAGCGGGTACTACGAGCAGTACTTC. This encodes CASSPGTSGYYEQYF.

The J gene is TRBJ1-6, the V gene TRBV6-2 or TRBV6-3, with 8 positions matching TRBD1. Per germline, CDR1 MNHEY and CDR2 SVGEGT. V shed 6 bases and J 0 bases; nucleotides not matched to a gene: 4. The CDR3 totals 16 residues. DNA for the CDR3: TGTGCCAGCAGCCGGGACAGGCTCTCCTATAATTCACCCCTCCACTTT. Its protein is CASSRDRLSYNSPLHF.

This clonotype has ten or more counts. The chain is built from TRBV4-1 and TRBJ1-4, with a possible D match to TRBD1 (5 bases). CDR3 length equals 15 residues. V shed 5 bases and J shed 8 bases, with 18 bases lying between them. CDR1 and CDR2 (germline): MGHRA, YSYEKL. For the CDR3, the DNA is TGCGCCAGCAGCGCCAGTGTGGGGGATGTGGAAAAACTGTTTTTT. Translating gives CASSASVGDVEKLFF.

This CDR3 is CASREGQGEIDPQTQYF. In DNA form, the CDR3 reads TGTGCCAGCAGAGAGGGACAGGGGGAAATCGACCCACAGACCCAGTACTTC. V gene TRBV21-1 combines with J gene TRBJ2-5; the tabulated D call, TRBD1, remains unverified against the DNA. TRBV21-1 is a known pseudogene. CDR3 size: 17 residues.

A few counts support this clonotype. The rearrangement uses TRBV18 and TRBJ2-7, with TRBD1 matching over 7 bases. V gave up 6 bases and J gave up 4 bases; unmatched junction bases: 6. The CDR3 length is 13 residues. Germline lookup yields CDR1 KGHSH and CDR2 LQKENI. The CDR3 sequence is CASSRQGAYEQYF. The CDR3 nucleotides read TGTGCCAGCTCCCGACAGGGAGCGTACGAGCAGTACTTC.

The chain combines TRBV5-8 with TRBJ1-5; D remains ambiguous. V lost 2 bases, J lost 3 bases, and 6 bases lay in between. Germline CDR1 reads SGHTS; CDR2 reads YDEGEE. CDR3 size: 13 residues. The CDR3 nucleotides read TGTGCCAGCAGCTTTGATATCAATCAGCCCCAGCATTTT. Translation gives CASSFDINQPQHF.

This clonotype was detected only a few times. This rearrangement joins TRBV2 to TRBJ2-3; 9 bases match TRBD1. CDR1 and CDR2 (germline): SNHLY, FYNNEI. This CDR3 is 15 amino acids long. V was clipped by 3 bases and J by 5 bases; unmatched bases: 6. CDR3: CASSEGQGFGDTQYF. The CDR3 DNA follows: TGTGCCAGCAGTGAGGGACAGGGCTTCGGAGATACGCAGTATTTT.